Following are 4 T cell receptor beta chains from one sample sequenced in a study of technical replicates of blood from a handful of donors. The data were produced by immunoSEQ multiplex PCR, yet TCRdb's version contains in-frame clones alone and is incomplete. This sample yields 84,000 or so clones, of which roughly 94% are seen a single time; 0.25% to 0.3% belongs to the top ten. Sequencing was done on a sample of T cells isolated from PBMCs. Receptors originate from a human donor in good health.

The gene calls are TRBV2 and TRBJ2-7; 9 nucleotides align to TRBD1. The CDR3 covers 12 residues. After removal of 7 bases from V and 7 bases from J, the junction contained 5 bases not matched to a gene. The germline V gene has CDR1 SNHLY and CDR2 FYNNEI. The CDR3 DNA reads TGTGCCAGCATGGGACAGGGCTTTGAGCAGTACTTC. This translates into CASMGQGFEQYF.

CDR3 nucleotide sequence: TGTGCCAGCAGCTTAGGGCTAGCGGCAAGGAATGAGCAGTTCTTC. Its protein is CASSLGLAARNEQFF. The chain links TRBV7-9 to TRBJ2-1; 7 bases fit TRBD2. J lost 7 bases, V lost 1 base, and 7 bases had no gene match. Germline V gene sequence: CDR1 SEHNR, CDR2 FQNEAQ (reference sequence). The CDR3 contains 15 residues.

V is TRBV7-3 and J is TRBJ1-6; D might be TRBD1 (5 bases). CDR3 size: 15 residues. Germline values: CDR1 SGHTA, CDR2 FQGTGA. V lost 5 bases and J lost 10, with 18 bases in between. The DNA of the CDR3 is TGTGCCAGCAGCCCAGGAGGGGTTCCCCCATCACCCCTCCACTTT. Its protein product is CASSPGGVPPSPLHF.

V usage is TRBV28 and J usage is TRBJ2-3; D is uncertain. Germline CDR1 reads MDHEN; CDR2 reads SYDVKM. The CDR3 is 14 residues long. V was pared by 4 bases and J by 0 bases, with 8 bases between. The DNA of the CDR3 is TGTGCCAGCAGTTCCGAAACTAGCACAGATACGCAGTATTTT. It encodes CASSSETSTDTQYF.